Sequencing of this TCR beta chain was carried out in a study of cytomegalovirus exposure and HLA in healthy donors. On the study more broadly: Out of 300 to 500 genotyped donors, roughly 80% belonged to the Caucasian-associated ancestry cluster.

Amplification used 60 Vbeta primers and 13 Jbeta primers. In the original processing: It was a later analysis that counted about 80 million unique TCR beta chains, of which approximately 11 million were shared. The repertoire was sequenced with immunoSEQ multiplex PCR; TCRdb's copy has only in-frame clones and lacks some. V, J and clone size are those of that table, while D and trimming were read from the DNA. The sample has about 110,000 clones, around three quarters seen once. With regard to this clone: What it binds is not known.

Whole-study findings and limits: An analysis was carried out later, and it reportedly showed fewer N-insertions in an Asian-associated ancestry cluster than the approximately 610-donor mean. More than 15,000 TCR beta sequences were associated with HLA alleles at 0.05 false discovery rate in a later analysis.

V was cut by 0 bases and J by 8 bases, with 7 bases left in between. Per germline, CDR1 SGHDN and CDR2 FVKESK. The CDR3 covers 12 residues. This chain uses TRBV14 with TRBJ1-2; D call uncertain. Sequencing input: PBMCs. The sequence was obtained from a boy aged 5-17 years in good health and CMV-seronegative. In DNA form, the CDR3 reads TGTGCCAGCAGCCAAGATAGAGGAGGCTACACCTTC. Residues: CASSQDRGGYTF.